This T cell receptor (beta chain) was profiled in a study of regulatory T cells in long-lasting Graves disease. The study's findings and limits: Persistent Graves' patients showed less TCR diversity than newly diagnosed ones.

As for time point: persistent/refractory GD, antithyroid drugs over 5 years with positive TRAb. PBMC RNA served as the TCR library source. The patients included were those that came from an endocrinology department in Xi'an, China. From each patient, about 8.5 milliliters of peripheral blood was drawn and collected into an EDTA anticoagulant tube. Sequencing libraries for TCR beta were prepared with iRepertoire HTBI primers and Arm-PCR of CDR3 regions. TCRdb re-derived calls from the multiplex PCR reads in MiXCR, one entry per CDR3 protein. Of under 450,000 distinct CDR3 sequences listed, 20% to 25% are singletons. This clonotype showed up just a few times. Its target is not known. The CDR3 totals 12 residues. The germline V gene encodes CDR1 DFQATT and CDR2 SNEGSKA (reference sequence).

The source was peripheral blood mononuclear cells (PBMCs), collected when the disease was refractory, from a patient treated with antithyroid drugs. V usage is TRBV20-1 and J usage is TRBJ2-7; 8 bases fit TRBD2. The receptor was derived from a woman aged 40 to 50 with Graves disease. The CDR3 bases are TGCAGCCTGGGTAGCGGGATCCACGAGCAGTACTTC. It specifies CSLGSGIHEQYF.